The clone carrying this TCR beta chain was seen a few times. The antigen is undetermined. These data belong to a study of T cell repertoires in cytomegalovirus infection. Study background: Evidence of both CMV infection and a matching HLA type came from public TCR beta signatures.

This CDR3 is built from 15 residues. Germline V gene data show CDR1 as LNHNV and CDR2 as YYDKDF (reference sequence). The V gene end was trimmed by 2 bases and the J gene end by 1 base; junction bases not matched to a gene: 2. Study-level points and caveats: Cumulative frequency of public TCR beta families picked out carriers of CMV plus the relevant HLA. The response measured ex vivo was dominated by TCR beta clonotypes (HLA-C-restricted and CMV-specific).

MiXCR, applied by TCRdb to the reads, yields one record per CDR3 protein. The table shows fewer than 200,000 distinct CDR3 sequences, with approximately 19% occurring only once. The sequenced material came from PBMCs. The clonotype was recovered from a human donor in good health (CMV status not recorded). Some clones in this sample may be carry-over from other donors' samples. The V and J genes are TRBV15 and TRBJ1-1, with 9 bases lining up with TRBD1. The CDR3 sequence: CATSRTGGPNTEAFF. CDR3 DNA: TGTGCCACCAGCAGAACAGGGGGCCCGAACACTGAAGCTTTCTTT.